This TCR beta chain was obtained from a study of early T cells in non-severe SARS-CoV-2 infection. Turning to this clonotype: A junction boundary mismatches the germline segment, possibly from a read error.

The CDR3 runs 17 residues. Germline V gene data show CDR1 as DFQATT and CDR2 as SNEGSKA (reference sequence). TCRdb re-called the 5' RACE reads with MiXCR, one entry per CDR3 protein. This sample has 85,000 to 100,000 distinct CDR3 sequences, with 8% to 13% found just once. Specimen: whole blood. The origin of this receptor is an adult who was a healthcare worker with PCR-confirmed SARS-CoV-2 infection or an uninfected control (not recorded which). This rearrangement joins TRBV20-1 to TRBJ1-6; no clear D gene. CDR3 bases: TGTAGGGCTAAGCGGGCGGACCCTCGGACCTATAATTCACCCCTCCACTTT. It is translated as CRAKRADPRTYNSPLHF.